This T cell receptor (beta chain) was found in a study of shared clonotypes between healthy human individuals. General study results and limits: The study drew on few donors, limiting represented genetic and exposure-history diversity. Non-shared clonotypes showed lower generation probabilities than clonotypes common to all four donors.

CD8 cells regarded as naive lacked CD45RO, were positively chosen for CCR7, and omitted terminally differentiated effector memory CD45RA+ cells. The study drew its donors from healthy HIV-negative adults without recent acute infections or vaccinations. Evenly divided among several immunoSEQ plates was the genomic DNA of each subset. TCRdb's table, derived via immunoSEQ multiplex PCR, lists solely in-frame clones and lacks some. The repertoire has around 2.1 million clones, around 93% of them found once; the top ten carry under 2%. Concerning this clone itself: Its specificity is unknown. The same CDR3 also results from other DNA sequences found in this sample.

This CDR3 region has 11 residues. The J segment lost 8 bases and the V segment lost 6 bases, leaving 1 base of the junction unmatched. Germline V lookup: CDR1 SQVTM, CDR2 ANQGSEA. Sequencing input: naive CD8+ T cells from PBMCs. The chain is built from TRBV29-1 and TRBJ1-2; the match to TRBD1 covers 12 bases. This sequence originates from a man aged 18 to 30 in good health. Some clones in this sample may be carry-over from other donors' samples. The CDR3 is CSVGTGGGYTF. The CDR3 DNA follows: TGCAGCGTAGGGACAGGGGGCGGCTACACCTTC.